What follows describes a single T cell receptor beta chain. At the DNA level, this CDR3 is encoded by other sequences in the same sample as well. The sample belongs to a study of blood T cell repertoires in COVID-19. Study-level information: Collection of acute and convalescent COVID-19 samples took place in the United States, Italy and Spain. Nucleic acid was either cDNA or gDNA, and it came from T cells, B-cell-depleted T cells, or PBMCs.

The V end lost 2 bases, the J end lost 5 bases, and 7 bases lay between the germline ends. The CDR3 runs to 12 residues. CDR1 is SGHRS, CDR2 YFSETQ, per germline. Produced via immunoSEQ multiplex PCR; TCRdb's table is partial and in-frame only. Of 300,000 to 400,000 clones in the sample, more than 75% were seen once. Cohort allocation depended upon clinical history that participants reported. Two negative PCRs, clearance, or symptom resolution characterized the recovered Cohort 3 donors. Sequences were obtained from PBMCs or T cells enriched from blood (not recorded which). This clonotype was sampled from a woman in her late teens or twenties who had recovered from COVID-19. The rearrangement uses TRBV5-1 and TRBJ2-5, with D possibly TRBD2 on 5 matching bases. The chain's CDR3 is CASSLREETQYF. The CDR3 nucleotides read TGCGCCAGCAGCTTAAGGGAGGAGACCCAGTACTTC. The full variable domain, its missing parts supplied by reference TRBV5-1 and TRBJ2-5, is KAGVTQTPRYLIKTRGQQVTLSCSPISGHRSVSWYQQTPGQGLQFLFEYFSETQRNKGNFPGRFSGRQFSNSRSEMNVSTLELGDSALYLCASSLREETQYFGPGTRLLVL.